The subject of this entry is one TCR beta chain. The data were obtained in a study of CD8+ T cells in alopecia areata. Study at large: Treated patients were given oral tofacitinib, which was dosed at 5 to 10 mg twice daily.

The length of the CDR3 is 15 residues. Trimming removed 2 bases from V and 4 bases from J, with 15 bases in between. Germline assignment: CDR1 SGHRS and CDR2 YFSETQ. RNA was isolated and reverse transcribed to cDNA, the sequencing template. TCRdb's table, derived via immunoSEQ multiplex PCR, lists solely in-frame clones and lacks some. The sample lists 140,000 to 150,000 clones, 51% seen once, with roughly 0.9% in the top ten. Sequencing used CD4+ T cells sorted from blood, obtained at week 0. The chain combines TRBV5-1 with TRBJ2-5; possible D gene TRBD2, 6 bases. The sequence was obtained from a human donor with alopecia areata. This CDR3 is CASSFGGNGGETQYF. Here the CDR3 DNA reads TGCGCCAGCAGCTTCGGCGGGAATGGGGGAGAGACCCAGTACTTC.